The rows below give T cell receptor beta chains drawn from one sample of a study of blood T cell repertoires in COVID-19. Assay: immunoSEQ multiplex PCR; the TCRdb copy retains only in-frame clones and omits some. The profile shows 200,000 to 250,000 clones, roughly 90% of them singletons. Sequenced: PBMCs or T cells enriched from blood (not recorded which). Receptor source: a young man who had been exposed to COVID-19. Each CDR3 is given with its conserved first and last residue. D genes are given only for firm matches. Expanded clones get a size class; other rows say once, few or many, or leave the size out.

TRBJ2-7 | . | . | TRBV27 | CASSPTDSLSYEQYF | TGTGCCAGCAGCCCCACGGACTCCTTATCCTACGAGCAGTACTTC
TRBJ2-2 | TRBD2 | . | TRBV4-1 | CASSQRTRPSGAGELFF | TGCGCCAGCAGCCAGAGGACCCGACCCAGCGGGGCCGGGGAGCTGTTTTTT
TRBJ2-3 | . | . | TRBV12-3/TRBV12-4 | CASSPPWANTQYF | TGTGCCAGCAGCCCCCCCTGGGCGAATACGCAGTATTTT
TRBJ1-5 | . | . | TRBV15 | CATSRGQNSNQPQHF | TGTGCCACCAGCAGAGGACAGAATAGCAATCAGCCCCAGCATTTT
TRBJ2-2 | TRBD2 | . | TRBV4-2 | CASSQDGWFRTSGNTGELFF | TGTGCCAGCAGCCAAGATGGGTGGTTCCGGACTAGCGGCAACACCGGGGAGCTGTTTTTT
TRBJ2-5 | TRBD1 | . | TRBV29-1 | CSVATGGHETQYF | TGCAGCGTCGCTACAGGGGGCCACGAGACCCAGTACTTC
TRBJ2-2 | . | once | TRBV4-1 | CASSRETGQNTGELFF | TGCGCCAGCAGCCGGGAGACGGGACAGAACACCGGGGAGCTGTTTTTT
TRBJ2-2 | . | . | TRBV2 | CATRGAPGELFF | TGTGCCACCCGGGGGGCCCCCGGGGAGCTGTTTTTT
TRBJ2-3 | . | . | TRBV15 | CATSRQRDTQYF | TGTGCCACCAGCAGACAACGGGATACGCAGTATTTT
TRBJ2-3 | . | . | TRBV19 | CASSAQGSTDTQYF | TGTGCCAGTAGTGCACAGGGTAGCACAGATACGCAGTATTTT
TRBJ2-7 | . | . | TRBV21-1 | CASSGRTSDRPPRQKQYF | TGTGCCAGCAGCGGGCGTACATCGGACAGGCCCCCTCGTCAGAAGCAGTACTTC
TRBJ2-5 | TRBD2 | . | TRBV29-1 | CSVVFGGVETQYF | TGCAGCGTTGTTTTCGGGGGGGTGGAGACCCAGTACTTC
TRBJ2-7 | . | . | TRBV6-5 | CATALGGEGAYEQYF | TGTGCCACGGCGCTGGGTGGGGAGGGGGCCTACGAGCAGTACTTC
TRBJ1-2 | . | once | TRBV4-3 | CASSPSRDWHYGYTF | TGCGCCAGCAGCCCGTCCCGGGACTGGCACTATGGCTACACCTTC
TRBJ2-4 | TRBD1 | . | TRBV7-9 | CASSLVPGQGRRGIQYF | TGTGCCAGCAGCTTAGTGCCGGGACAGGGAAGGCGGGGCATTCAGTACTTC
TRBJ2-7 | TRBD1 | . | TRBV5-4 | CASSLGQGAYEQYF | TGTGCCAGCAGCCTGGGACAGGGGGCTTACGAGCAGTACTTC
TRBJ1-2 | TRBD1 | . | TRBV2 | CASTGRGQYIGYTF | TGTGCCAGCACCGGCAGGGGACAGTATATCGGCTACACCTTC
TRBJ1-2 | . | . | TRBV19 | CASSMAIYGYTF | TGTGCCAGTAGTATGGCAATCTATGGCTACACCTTC
TRBJ2-5 | TRBD1 | . | TRBV7-9 | CASSLVSGGVETQYF | TGTGCCAGCAGCTTAGTGTCAGGGGGCGTAGAGACCCAGTACTTC
TRBJ1-1 | . | . | TRBV7-2 | CASSANRDSTEAFF | TGTGCCAGCAGCGCCAACAGGGATTCTACTGAAGCTTTCTTT
TRBJ2-2 | . | . | TRBV4-1 | CASSQILRSRLELFF | TGCGCCAGCAGCCAAATCCTGCGGAGTAGGCTGGAGCTGTTTTTT
TRBJ1-2 | . | . | TRBV4-2 | CASSQGGGEHYTF | TGTGCCAGCAGCCAAGGGGGAGGTGAACACTACACCTTC
TRBJ2-3 | . | . | TRBV19 | CASNLALTDTQYF | TGTGCCAGTAACCTAGCGTTGACAGATACGCAGTATTTT
TRBJ1-6 | . | . | TRBV7-9 | CASNYPDGNSPLHF | TGTGCCAGCAACTACCCCGACGGAAATTCACCCCTCCACTTT
TRBJ2-2 | TRBD2 | many | TRBV3-1/TRBV3-2 | CASSQSLAVGELFF | TGTGCCAGCAGTCAAAGCCTAGCGGTCGGGGAGCTGTTTTTT
TRBJ1-2 | TRBD1 | . | TRBV5-4 | CASSLEGARYGYTF | TGTGCCAGCAGCTTGGAGGGGGCTAGGTATGGCTACACCTTC
TRBJ1-2 | . | . | TRBV27 | CASSFRENYGYTF | TGTGCCAGCAGTTTTCGGGAGAACTATGGCTACACCTTC
TRBJ2-5 | . | . | TRBV14 | CASSQAETQYF | TGTGCCAGCAGCCAAGCGGAGACCCAGTACTTC
TRBJ2-5 | . | . | TRBV11-2 | CASSLDRGTQYF | TGTGCCAGCAGCTTAGATAGGGGGACCCAGTACTTC
TRBJ2-5 | . | . | TRBV2 | CASSQFRDNQETQYF | TGTGCCAGCAGTCAATTCCGGGACAACCAAGAGACCCAGTACTTC
TRBJ1-6 | . | . | TRBV7-9 | CASSRMGDNSPLHF | TGTGCCAGCAGCCGGATGGGCGATAATTCACCCCTCCACTTT
TRBJ1-3 | . | . | TRBV10-2 | CASSEDFLTPRNTIYF | TGCGCCAGCAGTGAGGACTTCTTGACCCCTAGGAACACCATATATTTT
TRBJ1-2 | TRBD1 | . | TRBV10-3 | CAIRGPGQRDYGYTF | TGTGCCATCAGGGGCCCGGGACAGCGAGATTATGGCTACACCTTC
TRBJ2-7 | . | . | TRBV7-2 | CASSPSGSGEQYF | TGTGCCAGCAGCCCCAGTGGCAGCGGGGAGCAGTACTTC
TRBJ2-5 | . | . | TRBV2 | CASSEVSGRKGETQYF | TGTGCCAGCAGTGAGGTGTCAGGGAGGAAGGGGGAGACCCAGTACTTC
TRBJ1-1 | . | . | TRBV19 | CASSIIQGYRNSEAFF | TGTGCCAGTAGTATAATTCAGGGATATAGGAACTCTGAAGCTTTCTTT
TRBJ1-6 | . | . | TRBV10-1 | CASGSRGPRPNSPLHF | TGCGCCAGCGGCTCCAGGGGCCCTAGGCCGAATTCACCCCTCCACTTT
TRBJ2-3 | . | . | TRBV11-3 | CASSLRGAPGNTQYF | TGTGCCAGCAGCCTCCGGGGGGCCCCGGGAAATACGCAGTATTTT
TRBJ1-3 | . | . | TRBV7-9 | CASSLLGRGTRSGNTIYF | TGTGCCAGCAGCTTGTTAGGTCGGGGAACACGCAGTGGAAACACCATATATTTT
TRBJ1-4 | TRBD1 | . | TRBV4-2 | CASSQDSVGTGGGEKLFF | TGTGCCAGCAGCCAAGATTCCGTTGGGACAGGAGGGGGTGAAAAACTGTTTTTT
TRBJ2-6 | . | . | TRBV6-2/TRBV6-3 | CASSYQGGTGANVLTF | TGTGCCAGCAGTTACCAGGGAGGAACTGGGGCCAACGTCCTGACTTTC
TRBJ1-1 | . | . | TRBV7-2 | CASSDRQGTEAFF | TGTGCCAGCAGCGACCGCCAGGGGACTGAAGCTTTCTTT
TRBJ2-1 | . | . | TRBV11-2 | CASSLAEMRNEQFF | TGTGCCAGCAGCTTGGCGGAAATGAGGAATGAGCAGTTCTTC
TRBJ1-2 | . | once | TRBV5-1 | CASSFTDNYGYTF | TGCGCCAGCAGCTTCACAGATAACTATGGCTACACCTTC
TRBJ2-1 | TRBD2 | . | TRBV3-1/TRBV3-2 | CASSNYAGVNYNEQFF | TGTGCCAGCAGCAACTACGCGGGGGTAAATTACAATGAGCAGTTCTTC
TRBJ1-1 | TRBD1 | . | TRBV6-5 | CASIDSQGGTEAFF | TGTGCCAGCATCGACTCTCAGGGGGGCACTGAAGCTTTCTTT
TRBJ1-5 | . | . | TRBV4-1 | CASSPPHQEVQPQHF | TGCGCCAGCAGCCCGCCCCACCAGGAGGTCCAGCCCCAGCATTTT
TRBJ1-5 | . | . | TRBV30 | CAWSPEINQPQHF | TGTGCCTGGAGTCCGGAGATCAATCAGCCCCAGCATTTT
TRBJ1-2 | TRBD1 | . | TRBV19 | CASSNTGGEGGYTF | TGTGCCAGTAGTAATACAGGGGGCGAGGGCGGCTACACCTTC
TRBJ2-7 | TRBD1 | . | TRBV2 | CASSRGQDSYEQYF | TGTGCCAGCAGTAGAGGACAGGACTCCTACGAGCAGTACTTC
TRBJ1-1 | . | . | TRBV4-2 | CASSAGGDTEAFF | TGTGCCAGCAGCGCCGGGGGGGACACTGAAGCTTTCTTT
TRBJ1-5 | TRBD1 | . | TRBV3-1/TRBV3-2 | CASSQGDSGEAQHF | TGTGCCAGCAGCCAAGGGGACAGCGGAGAGGCCCAGCATTTT
TRBJ2-3 | . | . | TRBV28 | CASSFSSVLGGYRTDTQYF | TGTGCCAGCAGTTTTAGCTCCGTCCTGGGGGGTTACCGCACAGATACGCAGTATTTT
TRBJ2-2 | TRBD2 | . | TRBV5-1 | CASSLGGGGPTGELFF | TGCGCCAGCAGCTTGGGAGGCGGGGGGCCTACCGGGGAGCTGTTTTTT
TRBJ2-1 | TRBD2 | . | TRBV30 | CAWSLFGLDVNEQFF | TGTGCCTGGTCATTATTCGGACTAGATGTTAATGAGCAGTTCTTC
TRBJ1-5 | TRBD1 | once | TRBV5-5 | CASSLIAGGSNQPQHF | TGTGCCAGCAGCTTGATTGCAGGGGGTAGCAATCAGCCCCAGCATTTT
TRBJ1-1 | TRBD1 | . | TRBV3-1/TRBV3-2 | CASSQDRASQAFF | TGTGCCAGCAGCCAGGACAGGGCCTCTCAAGCTTTCTTT
TRBJ1-5 | . | . | TRBV7-8 | CASTVHLGRSNQPQHF | TGTGCCAGCACGGTGCATCTGGGGCGGAGCAATCAGCCCCAGCATTTT
TRBJ1-5 | TRBD1 | . | TRBV7-2 | CASSLQGAGGRSQHF | TGTGCCAGCAGCTTACAGGGGGCGGGAGGGAGGTCCCAGCATTTT
TRBJ1-2 | . | . | TRBV6-2/TRBV6-3 | CASIPGHFQGAFGYTF | TGTGCCAGCATCCCGGGACACTTCCAAGGGGCTTTTGGCTACACCTTC